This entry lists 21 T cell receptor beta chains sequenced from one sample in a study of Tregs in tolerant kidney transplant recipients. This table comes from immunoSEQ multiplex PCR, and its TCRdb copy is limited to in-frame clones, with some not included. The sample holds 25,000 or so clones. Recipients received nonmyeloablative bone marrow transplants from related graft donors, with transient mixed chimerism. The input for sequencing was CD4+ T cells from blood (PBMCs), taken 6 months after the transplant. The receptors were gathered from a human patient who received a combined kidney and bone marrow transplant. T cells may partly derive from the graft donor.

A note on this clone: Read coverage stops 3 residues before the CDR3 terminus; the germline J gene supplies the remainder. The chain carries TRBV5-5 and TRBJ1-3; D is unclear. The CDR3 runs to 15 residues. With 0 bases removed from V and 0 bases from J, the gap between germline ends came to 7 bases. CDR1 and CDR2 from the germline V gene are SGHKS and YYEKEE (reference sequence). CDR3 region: CASSLGGFSGNTIYF. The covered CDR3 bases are TGTGCCAGCAGCTTGGGAGGGTTCTCTGGAAACACC.

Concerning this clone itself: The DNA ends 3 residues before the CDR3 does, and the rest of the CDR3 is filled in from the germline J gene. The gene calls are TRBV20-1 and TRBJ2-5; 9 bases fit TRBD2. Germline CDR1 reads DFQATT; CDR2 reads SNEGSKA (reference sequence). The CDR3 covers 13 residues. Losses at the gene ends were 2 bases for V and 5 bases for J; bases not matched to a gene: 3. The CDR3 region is CSARSSGIETQYF. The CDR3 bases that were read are TGCAGTGCTAGATCTAGCGGGATTGAGACC.

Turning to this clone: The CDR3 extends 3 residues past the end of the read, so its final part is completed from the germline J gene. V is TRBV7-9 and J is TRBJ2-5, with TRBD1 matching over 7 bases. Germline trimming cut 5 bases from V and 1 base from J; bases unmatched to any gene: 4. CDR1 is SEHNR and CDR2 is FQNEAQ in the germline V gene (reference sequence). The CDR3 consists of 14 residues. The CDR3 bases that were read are TGTGCCAGCAGCCCCCGACAGGGCCAAGAGACC. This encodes CASSPRQGQET. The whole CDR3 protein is CASSPRQGQETQYF.

The sequenced CDR3 bases are TGCGCCAGCAGCCAAGCCCCAGGGACTGAA. Protein product: CASSQAPGTE. The full CDR3 is CASSQAPGTEAFF. This sequence joins TRBV4-1 and TRBJ1-1, with D perhaps matching TRBD1 (5 bases). The read gets to within 3 residues of the CDR3 end, and the germline J gene fills in the rest. The CDR3 sequence is 13 residues long. The V and J ends lost 1 base and 5 bases respectively, with 8 bases between them. Germline CDR1 reads MGHRA; CDR2 reads YSYEKL.

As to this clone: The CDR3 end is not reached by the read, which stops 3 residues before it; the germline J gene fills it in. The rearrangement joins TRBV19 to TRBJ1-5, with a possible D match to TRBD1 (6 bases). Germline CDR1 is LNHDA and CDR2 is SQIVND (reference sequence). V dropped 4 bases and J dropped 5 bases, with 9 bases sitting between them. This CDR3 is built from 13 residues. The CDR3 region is CASSRQEYQPQHF. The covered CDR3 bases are TGTGCCAGTAGTAGACAGGAGTATCAGCCC.

The sequenced part of the CDR3 DNA is TGCAGCGTTGTTAAGCGGGGGAAGGCAGATACG. Protein sequence: CSVVKRGKADT. The CDR3, in full, reads CSVVKRGKADTQYF. The chain couples TRBV29-1 to TRBJ2-3; 8 bases line up with TRBD2. Read sequence stops 3 residues before the CDR3 end, and the germline J gene provides the missing end. V gave up 4 bases and J gave up 4 bases; unmatched junction bases: 7. CDR1 is SQVTM and CDR2 is ANQGSEA in the germline V gene. The CDR3 is 14 residues long.

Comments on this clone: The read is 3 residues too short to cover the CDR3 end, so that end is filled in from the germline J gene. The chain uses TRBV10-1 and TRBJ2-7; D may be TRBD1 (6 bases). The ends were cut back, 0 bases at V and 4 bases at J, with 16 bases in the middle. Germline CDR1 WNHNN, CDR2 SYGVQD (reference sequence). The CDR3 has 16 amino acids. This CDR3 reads CASSESFQGIGYEQYF. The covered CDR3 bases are TGCGCCAGCAGTGAGTCTTTTCAGGGGATAGGATACGAG.

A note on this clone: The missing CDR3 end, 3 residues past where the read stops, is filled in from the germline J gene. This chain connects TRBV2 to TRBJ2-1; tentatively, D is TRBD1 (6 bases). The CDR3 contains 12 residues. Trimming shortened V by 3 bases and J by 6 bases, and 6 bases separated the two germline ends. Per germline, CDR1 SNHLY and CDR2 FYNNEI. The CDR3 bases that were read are TGTGCCAGCAGTGAGACAGGCAATGAG. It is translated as CASSETGNE. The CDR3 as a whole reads CASSETGNEQFF.

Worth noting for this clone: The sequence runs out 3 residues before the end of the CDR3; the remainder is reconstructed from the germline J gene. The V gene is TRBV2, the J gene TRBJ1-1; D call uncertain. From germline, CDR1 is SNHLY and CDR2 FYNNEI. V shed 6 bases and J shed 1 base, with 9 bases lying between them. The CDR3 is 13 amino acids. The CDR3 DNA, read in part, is TGTGCCAGCAGCGCAACAAGGAACACTGAA. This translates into CASSATRNTE. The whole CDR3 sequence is CASSATRNTEAFF.

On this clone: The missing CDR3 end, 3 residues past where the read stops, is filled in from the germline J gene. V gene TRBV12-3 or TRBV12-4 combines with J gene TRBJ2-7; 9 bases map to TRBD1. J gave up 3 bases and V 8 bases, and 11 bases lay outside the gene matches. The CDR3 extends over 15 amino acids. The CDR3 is CASAKGTGLFYEQYF. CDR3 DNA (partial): TGTGCCAGCGCCAAGGGGACAGGGCTCTTCTACGAG.

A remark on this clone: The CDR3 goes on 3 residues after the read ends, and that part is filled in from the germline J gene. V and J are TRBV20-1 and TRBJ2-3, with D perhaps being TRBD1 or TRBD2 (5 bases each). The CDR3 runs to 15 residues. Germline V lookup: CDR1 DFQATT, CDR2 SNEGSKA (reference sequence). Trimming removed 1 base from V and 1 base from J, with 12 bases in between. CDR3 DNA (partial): TGCAGTGCTAGAGGAGGGGCCTACGGCACAGATACG. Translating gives CSARGGAYGTDT. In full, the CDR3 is CSARGGAYGTDTQYF.

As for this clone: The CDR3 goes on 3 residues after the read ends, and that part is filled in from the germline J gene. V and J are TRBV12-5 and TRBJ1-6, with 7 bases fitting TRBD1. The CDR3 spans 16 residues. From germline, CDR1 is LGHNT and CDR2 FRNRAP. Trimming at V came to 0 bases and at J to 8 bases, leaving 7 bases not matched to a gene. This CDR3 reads CASGLVLGQGDSPLHF. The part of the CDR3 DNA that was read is TGTGCTAGTGGTTTGGTACTGGGCCAGGGGGATTCACCC.

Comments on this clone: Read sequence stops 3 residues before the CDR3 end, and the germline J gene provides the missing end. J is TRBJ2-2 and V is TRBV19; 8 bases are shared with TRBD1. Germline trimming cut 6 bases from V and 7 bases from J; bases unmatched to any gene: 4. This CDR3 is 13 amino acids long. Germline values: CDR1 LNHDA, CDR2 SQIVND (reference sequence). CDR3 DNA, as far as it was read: TGTGCCAGTAGCGGACAGGGAGGCGGGGAG. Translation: CASSGQGGGE. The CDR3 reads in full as CASSGQGGGELFF.

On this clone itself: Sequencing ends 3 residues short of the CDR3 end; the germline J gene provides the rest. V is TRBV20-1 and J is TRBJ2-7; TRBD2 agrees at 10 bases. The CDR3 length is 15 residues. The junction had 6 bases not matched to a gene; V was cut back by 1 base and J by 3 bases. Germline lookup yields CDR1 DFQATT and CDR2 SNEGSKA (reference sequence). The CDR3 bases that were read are TGCAGTGCTAGAGCCTGGCCTAGCGGGAGCTACGAG. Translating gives CSARAWPSGSYE. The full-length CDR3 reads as CSARAWPSGSYEQYF.

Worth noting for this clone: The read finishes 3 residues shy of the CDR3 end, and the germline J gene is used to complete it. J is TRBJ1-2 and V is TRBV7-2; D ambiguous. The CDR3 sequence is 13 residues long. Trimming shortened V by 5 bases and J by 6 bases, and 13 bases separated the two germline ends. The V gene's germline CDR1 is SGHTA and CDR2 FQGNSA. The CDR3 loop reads CASSPMLSDGYTF. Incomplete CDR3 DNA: TGTGCCAGCAGCCCCATGCTATCGGATGGC.

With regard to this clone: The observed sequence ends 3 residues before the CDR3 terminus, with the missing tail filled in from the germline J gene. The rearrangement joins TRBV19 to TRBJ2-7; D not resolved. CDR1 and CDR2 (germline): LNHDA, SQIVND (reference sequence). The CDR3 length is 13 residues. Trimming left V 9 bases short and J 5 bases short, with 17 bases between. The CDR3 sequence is CARMRLPLDEQYF. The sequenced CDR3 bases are TGTGCCAGAATGCGGCTACCGTTGGACGAG. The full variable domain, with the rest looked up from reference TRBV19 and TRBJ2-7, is DGGITQSPKYLFRKEGQNVTLSCEQNLNHDAMYWYRQDPGQGLRLIYYSQIVNDFQKGDIAEGYSVSREKKESFPLTVTSAQKNPTAFYLCARMRLPLDEQYFGPGTRLTVT.

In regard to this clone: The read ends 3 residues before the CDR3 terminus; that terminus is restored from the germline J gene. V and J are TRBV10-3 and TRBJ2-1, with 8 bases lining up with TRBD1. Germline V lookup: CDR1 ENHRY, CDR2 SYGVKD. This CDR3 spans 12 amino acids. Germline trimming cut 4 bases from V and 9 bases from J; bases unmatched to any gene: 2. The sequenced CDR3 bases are TGTGCCATCAGTGGACAGGGGCGTGAG. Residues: CAISGQGRE. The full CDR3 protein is CAISGQGREQFF.

The sequenced part of the CDR3 DNA is TGTGCCTGGAGCTCAATTAGCGGGAGGGTCGAG. Its translation is CAWSSISGRVE. The CDR3 as a whole reads CAWSSISGRVEQYF. The chain links TRBV30 to TRBJ2-7, with 11 bases that match TRBD2. With the read ending 3 residues before the CDR3 end, the germline J gene is used to fill in that end. The CDR3 sequence is 14 residues long. With V trimmed by 3 bases and J by 6 bases, 7 bases remained unmatched. Germline V gives CDR1 GTSNPN, CDR2 SVGIG (reference sequence). Together with reference TRBV30 and TRBJ2-7, the CDR3 gives the full variable domain: SQTIHQWPATLVQPVGSPLSLECTVEGTSNPNLYWYRQAAGRGLQLLFYSVGIGQISSEVPQNLSASRPQDRQFILSSKKLLLSDSGFYLCAWSSISGRVEQYFGPGTRLTVT.

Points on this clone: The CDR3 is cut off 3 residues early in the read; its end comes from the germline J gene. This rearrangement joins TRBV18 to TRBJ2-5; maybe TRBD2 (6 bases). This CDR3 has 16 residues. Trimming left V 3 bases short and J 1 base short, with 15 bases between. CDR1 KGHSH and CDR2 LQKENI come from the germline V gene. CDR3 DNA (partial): TGTGCCAGCTCACCCCCAACCGGGACTCTCCAAGAGACC. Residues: CASSPPTGTLQET. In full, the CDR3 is CASSPPTGTLQETQYF. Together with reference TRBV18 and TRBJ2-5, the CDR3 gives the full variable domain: NAGVMQNPRHLVRRRGQEARLRCSPMKGHSHVYWYRQLPEEGLKFMVYLQKENIIDESGMPKERFSAEFPKEGPSILRIQQVVRGDSAAYFCASSPPTGTLQETQYFGPGTRLLVL.

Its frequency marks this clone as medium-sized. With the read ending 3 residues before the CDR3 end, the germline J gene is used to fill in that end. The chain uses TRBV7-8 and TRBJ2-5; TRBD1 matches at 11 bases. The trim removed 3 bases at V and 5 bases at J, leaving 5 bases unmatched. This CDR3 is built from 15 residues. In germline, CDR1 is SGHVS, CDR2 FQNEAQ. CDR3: CASSFRDRGGETQYF. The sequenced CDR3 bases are TGTGCCAGCAGCTTCCGGGACAGGGGGGGGGAGACC. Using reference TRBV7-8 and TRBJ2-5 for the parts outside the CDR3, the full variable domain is GAGVSQSPRYKVAKRGQDVALRCDPISGHVSLFWYQQALGQGPEFLTYFQNEAQLDKSGLPSDRFFAERPEGSVSTLKIQRTQQEDSAVYLCASSFRDRGGETQYFGPGTRLLVL.

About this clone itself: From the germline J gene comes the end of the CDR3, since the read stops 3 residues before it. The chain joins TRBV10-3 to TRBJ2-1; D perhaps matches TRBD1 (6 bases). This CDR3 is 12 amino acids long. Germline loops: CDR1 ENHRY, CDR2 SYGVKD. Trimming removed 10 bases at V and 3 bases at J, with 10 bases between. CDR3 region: CATRTDYNEQFF. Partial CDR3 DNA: TGTGCCACCAGGACAGACTACAATGAG.